This T cell receptor beta chain was recorded in a study of blood T cell repertoires in COVID-19. In the study overall: From the United States, Italy and Spain came samples of acute and convalescent COVID-19.

In germline, CDR1 is SGHTA, CDR2 FQGNSA. V was pared by 1 base and J by 4 bases, with 9 bases between. The CDR3 has 14 residues. In the authors' methods: Using reference gene primer amplification, nucleated cell counts were estimated. Libraries were prepared by immunoSEQ multiplex PCR; TCRdb keeps only in-frame clonotypes and omits some of them. V and J calls and clone size are those listed in that table; D and trimming were worked out from the DNA. The data show about 40,000 clones, with approximately 91% seen just once and under 0.4% held by the top ten. The TCR comes from a human donor in a cohort sampled during active COVID-19. The chain recombines TRBV7-2 with TRBJ2-3, with D tentatively TRBD2 (5 bases). Material for sequencing was peripheral blood. DNA of the CDR3: TGTGCCAGCAGCTTAGGACTACGCGCAGATACGCAGTATTTT. Its translation is CASSLGLRADTQYF. The full variable domain, rest sourced from reference TRBV7-2 and TRBJ2-3, is GAGVSQSPSNKVTEKGKDVELRCDPISGHTALYWYRQSLGQGLEFLIYFQGNSAPDKSGLPSDRFSAERTGGSVSTLTIQRTQQEDSAVYLCASSLGLRADTQYFGPGTRLTVL.